A selection of T cell receptor beta chains follows, all from one sample in a study of T cell responses to AZD1222 COVID-19 vaccine. TCRdb's table, derived via immunoSEQ multiplex PCR, lists solely in-frame clones and lacks some. The data contain some 200,000 clones, around nine tenths of them singletons. Sample: peripheral blood, taken 28 days after the second dose of the MenACWY control vaccine. Source of these receptors: an adult who received the MenACWY meningococcal vaccine as a control. The CDR3 runs from the conserved cysteine through the conserved F or W. Each record gives: clone size, V gene, J gene, D gene, CDR3 protein. D genes are given only for firm matches. A clone size is listed for some rows: how often the clone was seen (once, few, many), or a class if it is expanded.

-	TRBV29-1	TRBJ1-3	-	CSVEHGNTIYF
-	TRBV9	TRBJ2-7	-	CASSATRHPREQYF
-	TRBV28	TRBJ1-1	-	CATGGSLNTEAFF
-	TRBV7-3	TRBJ1-1	-	CASSPGTNTEAFF
-	TRBV18	TRBJ1-4	TRBD1	CASSDRGPTNEKLFF
-	TRBV7-2	TRBJ2-7	TRBD1	CASSHRTGLPYEQYF
-	TRBV6-2/TRBV6-3	TRBJ2-7	TRBD1	CASSSRPFDRVAEQYF
-	TRBV3-1/TRBV3-2	TRBJ1-1	-	CASSLGAGNTEAFF
-	TRBV11-3	TRBJ1-4	-	CASSLDSTNEKLFF
-	TRBV7-2	TRBJ1-5	-	CASSLRIGEGNQPQHF
-	TRBV24-1	TRBJ2-2	TRBD1	CATSDLRQGITGELFF
-	TRBV7-9	TRBJ2-1	TRBD1	CASSLGQGSYNEQFF
-	TRBV6-5	TRBJ1-1	TRBD1	CASRGPGQGNTEAFF
-	TRBV10-3	TRBJ2-5	-	CAISSEEETQYF
-	TRBV20-1	TRBJ1-4	-	CSASQGAPNEKLFF
-	TRBV30	TRBJ1-6	TRBD1	CAWAGTGGNSPLHF
-	TRBV19	TRBJ2-7	TRBD1	CASSIAGTDTYEQYF
few	TRBV2	TRBJ1-4	TRBD1	CASSSGTANEKLFF
-	TRBV11-2	TRBJ2-2	-	CASSLVLVGTGELFF
few	TRBV5-4	TRBJ1-1	-	CASSLGPAEAFF
-	TRBV5-6	TRBJ1-2	-	CASSLAMEAEIKTNYGYTF
-	TRBV19	TRBJ2-2	TRBD2	CASSRGEGSTGELFF
once	TRBV7-6	TRBJ2-7	-	CASSLAIGATYEQYF